What follows are 28 T cell receptor beta chains derived from one specimen sequenced in a study of T cell changes during pregnancy in multiple sclerosis. TCRdb's copy holds only in-frame clones and misses some; the assay was immunoSEQ multiplex PCR. In the table there are just under 65,000 clones, about 94% of which are singletons. This sample comprised CD8+ T cells from peripheral blood mononuclear cells, obtained in the second trimester of pregnancy. The receptors were gathered from a female donor with multiple sclerosis, enrolled in a pregnancy study.

This clone has only one observation. V is TRBV7-8 and J is TRBJ2-1, with 7 bases fitting TRBD2. This CDR3 spans 15 amino acids. The V segment lost 5 bases and the J segment 4 bases; nucleotides outside the gene matches: 8. Germline assignment: CDR1 SGHVS and CDR2 FQNEAQ. CDR3 DNA sequence: TGTGCCAGCAGCCCCGGTGGGACTACTTACAATGAGCAGTTCTTC. Residues: CASSPGGTTYNEQFF.

The chain's CDR3 is CASSQDRTVNTEAFF. The CDR3 DNA sequence: TGCGCCAGCAGCCAAGATCGTACGGTGAACACTGAAGCTTTCTTT. J is TRBJ1-1 and V is TRBV4-1, with D hard to call. The CDR3 runs 15 residues. Germline CDR1 and CDR2: MGHRA and YSYEKL. V lost 0 bases, J lost 0 bases, and 8 bases lay in between.

The chain combines TRBV6-6 with TRBJ1-1, with D uncertain. CDR1 is MNHNY, CDR2 SVGAGI, per germline (reference sequence). The germline V and J ends were trimmed by 4 bases and 3 bases, with 6 bases remaining between them. The length of the CDR3 is 12 residues. The CDR3 DNA reads as TGTGCCAGCAGTTTGCGGGACACTGAAGCTTTCTTT. Protein sequence: CASSLRDTEAFF.

This chain links TRBV27 with TRBJ1-1, with D tentatively TRBD1 (5 bases). CDR3 length equals 11 residues. Germline CDR1 reads MNHEY; CDR2 reads SMNVEV (reference sequence). Trimming stripped 9 bases from V and 5 bases from J, with 10 bases between. DNA for the CDR3: TGTGCCAGTTGGGGGGGGACTGAAGCTTTCTTT. It yields the protein CASWGGTEAFF.

The chain has TRBV27 and TRBJ2-7; 13 positions match TRBD2. The length of the CDR3 is 19 residues. J gave up 4 bases and V 5 bases, and 17 bases lay outside the gene matches. Germline V lookup: CDR1 MNHEY, CDR2 SMNVEV (reference sequence). CDR3: CASSKPGTSGATKGYEQYF. CDR3 in DNA: TGTGCCAGCAGTAAACCCGGGACTAGCGGGGCCACTAAAGGGTACGAGCAGTACTTC.

The chain recombines TRBV7-9 with TRBJ1-5; the D is unclear. CDR3 length equals 14 residues. Germline V gives CDR1 SEHNR, CDR2 FQNEAQ (reference sequence). Trimming removed 1 base at V and 1 base at J, with 5 bases between. CDR3 in amino acids: CASSLGESNQPQHF. CDR3 DNA: TGTGCCAGCAGCTTAGGGGAGAGCAATCAGCCCCAGCATTTT.

The chain is built from TRBV27 and TRBJ1-2; D might be TRBD1 (6 bases). The germline V gene encodes CDR1 MNHEY and CDR2 SMNVEV (reference sequence). The CDR3 spans 15 residues. V lost 6 bases, J lost 2 bases, and 16 bases lay in between. CDR3 sequence reads: CASSIGGGPNYGYTF. The CDR3 nucleotides read TGTGCCAGCAGCATAGGGGGGGGTCCGAACTATGGCTACACCTTC.

V is TRBV18 and J is TRBJ2-7, with D perhaps TRBD2 (5 bases). This CDR3 has 16 residues. V lost 2 bases, J lost 0 bases, and 14 bases lay in between. Germline V CDR1 and CDR2: KGHSH, LQKENI. The CDR3 loop is CASSPMGGESSYEQYF. The CDR3 DNA reads as TGTGCCAGCTCACCAATGGGTGGGGAGTCCTCCTACGAGCAGTACTTC. Using reference TRBV18 and TRBJ2-7 for the parts outside the CDR3, the full variable domain is NAGVMQNPRHLVRRRGQEARLRCSPMKGHSHVYWYRQLPEEGLKFMVYLQKENIIDESGMPKERFSAEFPKEGPSILRIQQVVRGDSAAYFCASSPMGGESSYEQYFGPGTRLTVT.

V usage is TRBV7-3 and J usage is TRBJ2-1; TRBD2 matches at 7 bases. CDR1 and CDR2 (germline): SGHTA, FQGTGA. The CDR3 runs 14 residues. Trimming cost V 2 bases and J 7 bases; bases outside gene matches: 5. CDR3 nucleotide sequence: TGTGCCAGCAGCTTAGGGATTAGCGGGAATGAGCAGTTCTTC. This sequence encodes CASSLGISGNEQFF.

This chain connects TRBV5-6 to TRBJ1-1; no clear D. Trimming took off 2 bases at V and 4 bases at J, with 9 bases between the two ends. CDR1 SGHDT and CDR2 YYEEEE come from the germline V gene. The CDR3 has 13 residues. The CDR3 spells CASSFLPGTEAFF. CDR3 in DNA: TGTGCCAGCAGCTTCCTTCCGGGCACTGAAGCTTTCTTT.

The chain has TRBV11-2 and TRBJ2-3, with 8 bases identical to TRBD2. V was clipped by 5 bases and J by 2 bases; unmatched bases: 6. Germline loops: CDR1 SGHAT, CDR2 FQNNGV. This CDR3 has 15 residues. This CDR3 reads CASSQSGSDTDTQYF. CDR3 sequence (DNA): TGTGCCAGCAGCCAGAGCGGGAGCGACACAGATACGCAGTATTTT.

This chain uses TRBV7-2 with TRBJ2-1; TRBD1 matches at 8 bases. Germline lookup yields CDR1 SGHTA and CDR2 FQGNSA. V shed 0 bases, J shed 6 bases, and the junction held 4 bases outside the gene matches. This CDR3 has 15 residues. CDR3 residues: CASSLADRVSNEQFF. The CDR3 DNA reads TGTGCCAGCAGCTTAGCGGACAGGGTGTCCAATGAGCAGTTCTTC.

The V and J genes are TRBV7-9 and TRBJ2-1, with D unclear. CDR1 and CDR2 (germline): SEHNR, FQNEAQ (reference sequence). Trimming took off 3 bases at V and 4 bases at J, with 10 bases between the two ends. The CDR3 length is 14 residues. The CDR3 DNA sequence: TGTGCCAGCAGCTTGGGCTCCGAGTACAATGAGCAGTTCTTC. It is translated as CASSLGSEYNEQFF.

This chain links TRBV4-2 with TRBJ1-4; TRBD1 matches at 8 bases. V dropped 0 bases and J dropped 8; count of bases not matched to a gene: 5. Germline CDR1 and CDR2: LGHNA and YNFKEQ. The CDR3 covers 15 residues. CDR3 coding DNA: TGTGCCAGCAGCCAAGACAGGGGGCGAAGGGAAAAACTGTTTTTT. Its translation: CASSQDRGRREKLFF.

The genes are TRBV2 and TRBJ2-7; a possible D gene is TRBD1 (5 bases). The CDR3 sequence is 11 residues long. Trimming removed 5 bases at V and 7 bases at J, with 9 bases between. Germline V gene sequence: CDR1 SNHLY, CDR2 FYNNEI. The CDR3 DNA sequence: TGTGCCAGCAGTAGGGGTCCGGAGCAGTACTTC. It codes for CASSRGPEQYF.

CDR3 nucleotides: TGTGCCCTATCAAGGGGGGGGGTTGGCTACACCTTC. Protein: CALSRGGVGYTF. V gene TRBV6-9 combines with J gene TRBJ1-2; a possible D gene is TRBD1 (6 bases). CDR1 and CDR2 from the germline V gene are MNHGY and SVAAGI. The CDR3 has 12 residues. Trimming shortened V by 11 bases and J by 7 bases, and 17 bases separated the two germline ends.

The V call is TRBV7-9, the J call TRBJ2-1, with D hard to call. The CDR3 sequence is 13 residues long. Germline V gene lookup returns CDR1 SEHNR and CDR2 FQNEAQ (reference sequence). CDR3 protein: CATSAPASNEQFF. CDR3 sequence (DNA): TGTGCGACTTCGGCTCCCGCTTCCAATGAGCAGTTCTTC.

This chain connects TRBV5-4 to TRBJ2-1, with no clear D. CDR3 size: 11 residues. V lost 3 bases and J lost 5, with 3 bases in between. Germline lookup yields CDR1 SGHNT and CDR2 YYREEE (reference sequence). CDR3 coding DNA: TGTGCCAGCAGCTCAAACAATGAGCAGTTCTTC. It translates to CASSSNNEQFF.

The chain carries TRBV4-1 and TRBJ2-1, with 7 positions matching TRBD2. This CDR3 has 13 residues. Germline V gives CDR1 MGHRA, CDR2 YSYEKL. Losses at the gene ends were 4 bases for V and 5 bases for J; bases not matched to a gene: 2. This chain's CDR3 is CASSRGGDNEQFF. The CDR3 coding sequence is TGCGCCAGCAGCCGGGGGGGGGACAATGAGCAGTTCTTC.

The V gene is TRBV12-5, the J gene TRBJ2-1, with unresolved D. The CDR3 covers 13 residues. The V end was cut by 2 bases, the J end by 4 bases, with 6 bases between. Germline loops: CDR1 LGHNT, CDR2 FRNRAP. The CDR3 bases are TGTGCTAGTGGTTTGTACGGGTACAATGAGCAGTTCTTC. It specifies CASGLYGYNEQFF.

This chain connects TRBV2 to TRBJ2-1; 8 bases line up with TRBD1. From germline, CDR1 is SNHLY and CDR2 FYNNEI. Trimming at V came to 5 bases and at J to 7 bases, leaving 10 bases not matched to a gene. This CDR3 is 15 amino acids long. The chain's CDR3 is CASSPRDRGINEQFF. The CDR3 DNA is TGTGCCAGCAGTCCCCGCGACAGGGGAATTAATGAGCAGTTCTTC.

The gene calls are TRBV28 and TRBJ1-1, with D perhaps matching TRBD1 (5 bases). CDR1 MDHEN and CDR2 SYDVKM come from the germline V gene. The CDR3 consists of 15 residues. V shed 3 bases and J shed 4 bases, with 15 bases lying between them. This CDR3 is CASSFLPGGSTEAFF. The CDR3, as DNA: TGTGCCAGCAGTTTCCTCCCGGGGGGTAGCACTGAAGCTTTCTTT.

This chain uses TRBV6-1 with TRBJ2-7; D remains unclear. The CDR3 extends over 14 amino acids. Trimming removed 6 bases from V and 7 bases from J, with 19 bases in between. Germline V lookup: CDR1 MNHNS, CDR2 SASEGT. In DNA, the CDR3 is TGTGCCAGCAGCGACTCCTCCGGGTCGTCGGAGCAGTACTTC. Protein product: CASSDSSGSSEQYF.

The gene calls are TRBV11-3 and TRBJ2-5; no clear D. The V end was cut by 0 bases, the J end by 0 bases, with 8 bases between. CDR3 length: 15 residues. Germline V gene data show CDR1 as SGHNT and CDR2 as YENEEA. The CDR3 DNA follows: TGTGCCAGCAGCTTAGAGGCTGTGTACCAAGAGACCCAGTACTTC. Translating gives CASSLEAVYQETQYF. Looking up the rest from reference TRBV11-3 and TRBJ2-5 gives the full variable domain: EAGVVQSPRYKIIEKKQPVAFWCNPISGHNTLYWYLQNLGQGPELLIRYENEEAVDDSQLPKDRFSAERLKGVDSTLKIQPAELGDSAVYLCASSLEAVYQETQYFGPGTRLLVL.

The J gene is TRBJ1-4, the V gene TRBV19, with 7 nucleotides matching TRBD1. The V segment lost 5 bases and the J segment 0 bases; nucleotides outside the gene matches: 3. Germline CDR1 is LNHDA and CDR2 is SQIVND (reference sequence). The CDR3 is made up of 15 amino acids. CDR3: CASSEQGSTNEKLFF. CDR3 in DNA: TGTGCCAGTAGTGAACAGGGGTCAACTAATGAAAAACTGTTTTTT.

This clone was detected ten times or more. The chain carries TRBV6-1 and TRBJ2-7; TRBD1 is a possible D gene (6 bases). V dropped 6 bases and J dropped 0 bases, with 15 bases sitting between them. The CDR3 is 15 amino acids. Germline CDR1 is MNHNS and CDR2 is SASEGT. CDR3 coding DNA: TGTGCCAGCAGACTCTTGGACAGTCCCTCCTACGAGCAGTACTTC. This translates into CASRLLDSPSYEQYF.

In this sample, this clone turned up once. The V call is TRBV12-5, the J call TRBJ1-3, with D uncertain. The CDR3 is 15 residues long. Germline CDR1 reads LGHNT; CDR2 reads FRNRAP. With 6 bases removed from V and 4 bases from J, the gap between germline ends came to 16 bases. CDR3 bases: TGTGCTAGTGGCTTAGCCATATGTATGGGAAACACCATATATTTT. This translates into CASGLAICMGNTIYF.

The chain's CDR3 is CSVDVLAGELFF. The CDR3, as DNA: TGCAGCGTTGATGTCCTAGCCGGGGAGCTGTTTTTT. This chain uses TRBV29-1 with TRBJ2-2, with D hard to call. Germline CDR1 reads SQVTM; CDR2 reads ANQGSEA. CDR3 size: 12 residues. V was cut by 3 bases and J by 6 bases, with 8 bases left in between.